The sequence of this T cell receptor (beta chain) was determined in a study of blood T cells in healthy people across ages. The authors ran a second PCR of roughly 7 to 11 cycles using a sample-barcoded 5' primer and a J-beta primer mix. Any given sample supplied a minimum of 3 million CDR3-containing paired-end reads. TCRdb re-derived calls from the 5' RACE reads in MiXCR, one entry per CDR3 protein. This sample has hundreds of thousands of distinct CDR3 sequences, with roughly 64% found just once. Investigators took 8.5 to 10 milliliters of peripheral blood from every donor. This CDR3 contains 16 residues. Per germline, CDR1 DFQATT and CDR2 SNEGSKA (reference sequence). The V and J ends lost 2 bases and 7 bases, in that order; junction bases with no gene match: 8.

The sequencing input was blood. V usage is TRBV20-1 and J usage is TRBJ2-1, with 13 bases fitting TRBD2. The clonotype was recovered from a man younger than 45 in good health. CDR3 DNA sequence: TGCAGTGCTAGAAAACTAGCGGGGGGGCCATCGAATGAGCAGTTCTTC. It specifies CSARKLAGGPSNEQFF.